This TCR beta chain was retrieved from a study of Tregs in tolerant kidney transplant recipients. The overall study: Mixed chimerism was transient after nonmyeloablative marrow transplants from related graft donors.

As regards this clone: No antigen is known for it. The sequenced fragment ends 3 residues before the CDR3 boundary, so the rest is inferred from the germline J gene.

Study conclusions and caveats: Expanding Tregs on activated donor B cells appeared to best identify donor-specific TCRbeta clones. No direct test of biological reproducibility was done here.

Trimming stripped 4 bases from V and 1 base from J, with 5 bases between. CDR3 length: 13 amino acids. The germline CDR1 and CDR2 sequences are SEHNR and FQNEAQ (reference sequence). Method: immunoSEQ multiplex PCR; TCRdb's copy keeps in-frame clones and lacks some. In total, the table holds over 25,000 clones. The chain links TRBV7-9 to TRBJ1-3; D is unresolved. This clonotype originated in a human donor who received a combined kidney and bone marrow transplant. This specimen was CD8+ T cells from blood, taken before the transplant. CDR3 sequence: CASSSTSGNTIYF. CDR3 DNA (partial): TGTGCCAGCAGCTCAACTTCTGGAAACACC.